What follows are 17 T cell receptor beta chains derived from one specimen sequenced in a study of blood T cells in healthy people across ages. Sample-barcoded 5' priming and a J-beta primer mix drove a second PCR of roughly 7 to 11 cycles. TCRdb re-called the 5' RACE reads through MiXCR, storing one row per CDR3 protein. The sample records about 570,000 distinct CDR3 sequences, roughly 29% being singletons. The sequenced sample consisted of blood. The origin of the receptors is a woman between 70 and 85 years old in good health.

The chain has TRBV9 and TRBJ1-3, with TRBD1 as a possible D gene (6 bases). The germline V and J ends were trimmed by 0 bases and 7 bases, with 14 bases remaining between them. The CDR3 is 15 residues long. CDR1 is SGDLS and CDR2 is YYNGEE in the germline V gene. In DNA form, the CDR3 reads TGTGCCAGCAGCGTAGAATCGACAGGTACGAACACCATATATTTT. It encodes CASSVESTGTNTIYF.

This chain uses TRBV7-2 with TRBJ1-5, with TRBD1 as a possible D gene (5 bases). Germline loops: CDR1 SGHTA, CDR2 FQGNSA. V lost 5 bases, J lost 4 bases, and 18 bases lay in between. The CDR3 is 16 amino acids. Written as DNA, the CDR3 is TGTGCCAGCAGCCTCGGGACCCGAAAGGGGAATCAGCCCCAGCATTTT. Its protein product is CASSLGTRKGNQPQHF.

The V and J genes are TRBV6-5 and TRBJ1-1, with TRBD1 matching over 7 bases. The CDR3 loop spans 15 amino acids. Germline CDR1 MNHEY, CDR2 SVGAGI. With V trimmed by 6 bases and J by 2 bases, 9 bases remained unmatched. The CDR3 coding sequence is TGTGCCAGCAGACGTACCAGGGGGGAAAACACTGAAGCTTTCTTT. Translation: CASRRTRGENTEAFF.

There are many counts of this clonotype. The chain carries TRBV9 and TRBJ2-1, with 11 positions matching TRBD2. Germline CDR1 SGDLS, CDR2 YYNGEE. This CDR3 region has 15 residues. The trim removed 4 bases at V and 7 bases at J, leaving 7 bases unmatched. The CDR3 region has the DNA TGTGCCAGCAGCCGTACTAGCGGGGGCGTAAATGAGCAGTTCTTC. Protein sequence: CASSRTSGGVNEQFF.

J is TRBJ1-2 and V is TRBV20-1; 7 bases are shared with TRBD1. The CDR3 contains 13 residues. Germline loops: CDR1 DFQATT, CDR2 SNEGSKA (reference sequence). V lost 5 bases, J lost 6 bases, and 9 bases stayed unmatched. The chain's CDR3 is CSASQTGLNGYTF. Here the CDR3 DNA reads TGCAGTGCTTCCCAGACAGGGTTGAATGGCTACACCTTC.

The table lists this clonotype with a few counts. The rearrangement uses TRBV4-2 and TRBJ2-5, with 8 bases lining up with TRBD2. This CDR3 has 15 residues. CDR1 and CDR2 from the germline V gene are LGHNA and YNFKEQ. Germline trimming cut 2 bases from V and 2 bases from J; bases unmatched to any gene: 4. This CDR3 is CASSQSGGAQETQYF. CDR3 nucleotide sequence: TGTGCCAGCAGCCAATCCGGGGGGGCTCAAGAGACCCAGTACTTC.

The table lists this clonotype with a few counts. The rearrangement uses TRBV4-3 and TRBJ1-2; D perhaps matches TRBD1 (6 bases). In germline, CDR1 is LGHNA, CDR2 YSLEER. Trimming removed 4 bases at V and 9 bases at J, with 18 bases between. CDR3 size: 14 residues. In nucleotides, the CDR3 is TGCGCCAGCAGCCCACGGACAGCTATTTTGAGCTACACCTTC. It yields the protein CASSPRTAILSYTF.

This chain joins TRBV12-3 or TRBV12-4 and TRBJ2-3; TRBD2 matches 10 bases. The CDR3 is made up of 16 amino acids. V was clipped by 3 bases and J by 8 bases; unmatched bases: 11. The CDR3 reads CASSFTSGEGGGTQYF. In nucleotides, the CDR3 is TGTGCCAGCAGTTTTACTAGCGGGGAAGGGGGAGGTACGCAGTATTTT.

With respect to this clonotype: At one boundary the junction diverges from the germline segment, which might be a read error. The chain uses TRBV6-2 or TRBV6-3 and TRBJ2-4, with D unresolved. In germline, CDR1 is MNHEY, CDR2 SVGEGT. The CDR3 is 14 amino acids. The CDR3 DNA is TGTGCCAGCAGTTACACGGCATTGAAAGACATTCAGCACTTC. Translation gives CASSYTALKDIQHF.

This sequence joins TRBV7-2 and TRBJ2-5, with D possibly matching TRBD1 (5 bases). This CDR3 has 14 amino acids. Trimming stripped 5 bases from V and 5 bases from J, with 15 bases between. Germline V gene data show CDR1 as SGHTA and CDR2 as FQGNSA. CDR3 loop: CASSPAGAWETQYF. The CDR3 bases are TGTGCCAGCAGCCCAGCTGGGGCGTGGGAGACCCAGTACTTC.

This clonotype was seen a single time. The V and J genes are TRBV20-1 and TRBJ1-2, with a tentative D call TRBD1 (6 bases). There are 13 residues in the CDR3. The V gene lost 5 bases and the J gene lost 2 bases, with 12 bases spanning the gap. CDR1 and CDR2 from the germline V gene are DFQATT and SNEGSKA (reference sequence). In nucleotides, the CDR3 is TGCAGTGCTGTCCGGACAGACAACTATGGCTACACCTTC. Translated, it gives CSAVRTDNYGYTF.

This clonotype has only a few counts. V gene TRBV5-1 combines with J gene TRBJ2-5; TRBD1 is a possible D gene (5 bases). This CDR3 has 13 residues. Germline assignment: CDR1 SGHRS and CDR2 YFSETQ. V lost 3 bases, J lost 2 bases, and 8 bases lay in between. This chain's CDR3 is CASSYQGQETQYF. DNA for the CDR3: TGCGCCAGCAGCTACCAGGGACAAGAGACCCAGTACTTC.

CDR3 bases: TGCGCCAGCAGCGTCCCGTCCCCTGAAGCTTTCTTT. This gives the protein CASSVPSPEAFF. V gene TRBV5-1 combines with J gene TRBJ1-1, with D hard to call. Trimming pared 4 bases from V and 6 bases from J, leaving 10 bases between. This CDR3 has 12 residues. CDR1 is SGHRS and CDR2 is YFSETQ in the germline V gene. Variable domain in full (rest from reference TRBV5-1 and TRBJ1-1): KAGVTQTPRYLIKTRGQQVTLSCSPISGHRSVSWYQQTPGQGLQFLFEYFSETQRNKGNFPGRFSGRQFSNSRSEMNVSTLELGDSALYLCASSVPSPEAFFGQGTRLTVV.

V is TRBV6-2 or TRBV6-3 and J is TRBJ2-1; no firm D call. The J call may not be correct, given that the DNA end is closer to TRBJ2-5. The germline CDR1 and CDR2 sequences are MNHEY and SVGEGT. The CDR3 length is 16 residues. CDR3 sequence: CASSSGGRLWSETQYF. CDR3 DNA sequence: TGTGCCAGCAGTTCTGGCGGCCGGCTTTGGTCGGAGACCCAGTACTTC.

This chain links TRBV20-1 with TRBJ2-1; D remains unclear. Deletions cut 6 bases from V and 7 bases from J, with 10 bases between. This CDR3 region has 11 residues. Germline CDR1 and CDR2: DFQATT and SNEGSKA (reference sequence). The CDR3: CSAQLRNEQFF. Written as DNA, the CDR3 is TGCAGTGCGCAACTAAGAAATGAGCAGTTCTTC.

The chain carries TRBV7-2 and TRBJ2-5; 10 bases align to TRBD2. Germline V gives CDR1 SGHTA, CDR2 FQGNSA. V lost 0 bases to trimming and J lost 0 bases; unmatched junction nucleotides: 13. This CDR3 region has 20 residues. In DNA, the CDR3 is TGTGCCAGCAGCTTAGCAGCATTGGCTAGCGGGGGACCGTACCAAGAGACCCAGTACTTC. Protein sequence: CASSLAALASGGPYQETQYF.

V is TRBV6-2 or TRBV6-3 and J is TRBJ2-3, with D unresolved. The closer fit of TRBJ1-5 to the DNA end suggests the J call may be wrong. The V gene's germline CDR1 is MNHEY and CDR2 SVGEGT. This CDR3 has 12 amino acids. The CDR3 protein is CASSFPLGAQHF. CDR3 sequence (DNA): TGTGCCAGCAGTTTCCCCTTAGGAGCGCAGCATTTT.